Below, 10 T cell receptor beta chains from the same sample are listed, as sequenced in a study of chemoradiotherapy in HPV16-positive cancers. The data were produced by immunoSEQ multiplex PCR, yet TCRdb's version contains in-frame clones alone and is incomplete. Counted here are fewer than 6,000 clones, about 91% occurring once; the ten biggest clones make up less than 2.5%. The sample here was blood, taken from a patient who underwent chemoradiotherapy. The receptor set was obtained from a human donor with HPV-associated anogenital cancer.

The V call is TRBV19, the J call TRBJ2-5; TRBD1 matches at 7 bases. This CDR3 comprises 15 residues. Germline V gene lookup returns CDR1 LNHDA and CDR2 SQIVND (reference sequence). V shed 6 bases, J shed 2 bases, and the junction held 9 bases outside the gene matches. The CDR3 nucleotides read TGTGCCAGTAGCGAGACAGGGAATCGACAAGAGACCCAGTACTTC. Its protein product is CASSETGNRQETQYF.

This sequence joins TRBV4-1 and TRBJ1-1, with D perhaps matching TRBD1 (5 bases). This CDR3 is 17 amino acids long. Germline assignment: CDR1 MGHRA and CDR2 YSYEKL. V gave up 1 base and J gave up 2 bases, with 17 bases separating them. The CDR3 bases are TGCGCCAGCAGCCAAGGGGACGTCCTGGGGGAAAACACTGAAGCTTTCTTT. Translated: CASSQGDVLGENTEAFF.

This chain joins TRBV5-6 and TRBJ2-1, with unresolved D. The V end was cut by 0 bases, the J end by 12 bases, with 13 bases between. The CDR3 totals 13 residues. Germline CDR1 reads SGHDT; CDR2 reads YYEEEE. The DNA of the CDR3 is TGTGCCAGCAGCTTGGCCAGCCACGGAGTGCAGTTCTTC. Amino acids: CASSLASHGVQFF.

The chain recombines TRBV18 with TRBJ2-5; D perhaps matches TRBD1 (5 bases). The germline CDR1 and CDR2 sequences are KGHSH and LQKENI. This CDR3 has 13 residues. Trimming stripped 3 bases from V and 3 bases from J, with 8 bases between. DNA for the CDR3: TGTGCCAGCTCACCGGGCAGGGAAGAGACCCAGTACTTC. Its translation: CASSPGREETQYF.

The table lists this clone with a count of one. The chain joins TRBV5-8 to TRBJ2-1; 15 bases are shared with TRBD2. Trimming removed 4 bases from V and 2 bases from J; junction bases left unmatched: 4. The CDR3 runs 17 residues. Germline assignment: CDR1 SGHTS and CDR2 YDEGEE. In nucleotides, the CDR3 is TGTGCCAGCAGCACGGGACTAGCGGGAGGCCCCTACAATGAGCAGTTCTTC. Translation: CASSTGLAGGPYNEQFF.

This chain connects TRBV13 to TRBJ1-2, with D maybe TRBD1 (5 bases). This CDR3 spans 12 amino acids. The ends were cut back, 2 bases at V and 11 bases at J, with 12 bases in the middle. The germline gives CDR1 PRHDT, CDR2 FYEKMQ (reference sequence). Written as DNA, the CDR3 is TGTGCCAGCAGCTTAAATACGGGGGTATACACCTTC. This translates into CASSLNTGVYTF.

The V and J genes are TRBV6-5 and TRBJ1-1; the match to TRBD1 covers 10 bases. The CDR3 is 16 residues long. CDR1 is MNHEY and CDR2 is SVGAGI in the germline V gene. V trimming: 0 bases; J trimming: 7 bases; junction bases outside the gene matches: 8. In DNA, the CDR3 is TGTGCCAGCAGTTACTCGACAGGGGGCGGCCTCAGTGAAGCTTTCTTT. Translation gives CASSYSTGGGLSEAFF.

The chain links TRBV5-4 to TRBJ2-7, with unresolved D. This CDR3 has 13 residues. The germline gives CDR1 SGHNT, CDR2 YYREEE (reference sequence). Trimming stripped 4 bases from V and 4 bases from J, with 12 bases between. DNA for the CDR3: TGTGCCAGCAGCCCCAGCAAAGGGTACGAGCAGTACTTC. Protein product: CASSPSKGYEQYF.

The chain carries TRBV5-1 and TRBJ2-1; the match to TRBD2 covers 8 bases. Losses at the gene ends were 1 base for V and 9 bases for J; bases not matched to a gene: 15. The CDR3 is 17 residues long. Germline CDR1 SGHRS, CDR2 YFSETQ. This chain's CDR3 is CASSLPVLAGGQSEQFF. DNA for the CDR3: TGCGCCAGCAGCTTGCCCGTTCTAGCGGGTGGGCAGAGTGAGCAGTTCTTC.

This sequence joins TRBV5-4 and TRBJ1-4; a weak D match, TRBD1 (6 bases). From germline, CDR1 is SGHNT and CDR2 YYREEE (reference sequence). The CDR3 consists of 16 residues. V lost 2 bases and J 8 bases, leaving 19 bases between the germline ends. CDR3 in amino acids: CASSLGQSGAHEKLFF. The CDR3 nucleotides read TGTGCCAGCAGCTTAGGACAGAGCGGGGCACACGAAAAACTGTTTTTT.